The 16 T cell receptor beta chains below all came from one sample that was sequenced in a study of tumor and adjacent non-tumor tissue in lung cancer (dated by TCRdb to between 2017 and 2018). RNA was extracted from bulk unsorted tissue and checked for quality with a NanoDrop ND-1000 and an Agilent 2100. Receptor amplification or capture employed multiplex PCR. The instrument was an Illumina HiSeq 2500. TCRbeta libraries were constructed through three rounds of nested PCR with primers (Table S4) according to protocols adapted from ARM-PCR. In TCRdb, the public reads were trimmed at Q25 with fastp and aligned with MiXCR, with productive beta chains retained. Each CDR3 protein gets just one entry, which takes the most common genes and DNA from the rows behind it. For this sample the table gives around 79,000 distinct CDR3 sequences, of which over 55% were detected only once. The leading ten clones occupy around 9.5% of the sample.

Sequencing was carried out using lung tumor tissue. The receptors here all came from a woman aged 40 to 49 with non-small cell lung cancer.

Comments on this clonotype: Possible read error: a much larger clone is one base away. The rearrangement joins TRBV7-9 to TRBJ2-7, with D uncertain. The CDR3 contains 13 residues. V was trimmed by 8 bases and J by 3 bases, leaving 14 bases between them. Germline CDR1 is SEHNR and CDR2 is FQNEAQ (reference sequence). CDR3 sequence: CASGSDNLYEQYF. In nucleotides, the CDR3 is TGTGCCAGCGGCTCCGACAATCTCTACGAGCAGTACTTC.

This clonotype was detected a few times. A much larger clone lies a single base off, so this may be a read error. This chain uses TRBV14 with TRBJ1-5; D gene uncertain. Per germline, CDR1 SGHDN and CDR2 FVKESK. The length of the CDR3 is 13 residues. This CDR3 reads CANSQDLNQPQHF. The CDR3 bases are TGTGCCAACAGCCAAGATCTCAATCAGCCCCAGCATTTT.

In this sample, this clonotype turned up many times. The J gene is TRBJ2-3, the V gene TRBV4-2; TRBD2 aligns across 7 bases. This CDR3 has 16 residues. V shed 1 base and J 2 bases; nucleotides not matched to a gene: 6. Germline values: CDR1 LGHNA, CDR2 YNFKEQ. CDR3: CASSQAASGYTDTQYF. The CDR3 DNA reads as TGTGCCAGCAGCCAAGCGGCTAGCGGTTACACAGATACGCAGTATTTT.

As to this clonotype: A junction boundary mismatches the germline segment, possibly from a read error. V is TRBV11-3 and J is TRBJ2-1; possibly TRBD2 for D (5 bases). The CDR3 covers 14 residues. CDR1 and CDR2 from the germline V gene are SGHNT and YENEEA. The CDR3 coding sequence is TGCGCCAGCAGCGGATACGGGTTCTACAATGAGCAGTTCTTC. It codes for CASSGYGFYNEQFF.

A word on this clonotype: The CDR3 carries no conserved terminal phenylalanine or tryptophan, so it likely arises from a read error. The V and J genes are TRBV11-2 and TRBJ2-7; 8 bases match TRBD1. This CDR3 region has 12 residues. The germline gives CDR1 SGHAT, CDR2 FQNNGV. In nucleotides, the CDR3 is TGTGCCAACAGCCGGACAGGGCTCGAGCAGTACCTC. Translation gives CANSRTGLEQYL.

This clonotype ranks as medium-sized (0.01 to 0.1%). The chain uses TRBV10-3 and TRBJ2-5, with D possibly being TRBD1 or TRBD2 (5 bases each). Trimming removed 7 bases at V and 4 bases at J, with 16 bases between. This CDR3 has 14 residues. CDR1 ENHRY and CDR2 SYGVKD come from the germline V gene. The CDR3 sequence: CAIKSPGSGETQYF. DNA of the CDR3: TGTGCCATCAAATCACCAGGGAGTGGAGAGACCCAGTACTTC.

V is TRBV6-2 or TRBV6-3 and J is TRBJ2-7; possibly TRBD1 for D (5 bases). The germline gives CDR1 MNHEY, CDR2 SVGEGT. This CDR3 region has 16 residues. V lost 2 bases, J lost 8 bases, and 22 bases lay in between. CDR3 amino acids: CASSYPSGFMSDKQYF. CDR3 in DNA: TGTGCCAGCAGTTACCCGTCAGGGTTTATGAGTGACAAGCAGTACTTC.

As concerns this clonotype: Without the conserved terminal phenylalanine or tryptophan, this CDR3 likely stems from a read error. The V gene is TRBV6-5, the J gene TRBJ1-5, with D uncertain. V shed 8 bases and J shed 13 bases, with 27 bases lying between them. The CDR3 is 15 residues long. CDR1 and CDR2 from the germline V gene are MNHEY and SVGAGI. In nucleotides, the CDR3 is TGTGCCAGCGGTCATAACCAATATAGCAATCAGTCTCAGCATTGT. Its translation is CASGHNQYSNQSQHC.

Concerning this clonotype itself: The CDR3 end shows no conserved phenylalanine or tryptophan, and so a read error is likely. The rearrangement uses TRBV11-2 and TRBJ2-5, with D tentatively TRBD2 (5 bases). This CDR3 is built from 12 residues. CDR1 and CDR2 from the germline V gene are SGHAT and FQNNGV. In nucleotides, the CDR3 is TGTGCCAGTAGCTTAGAGGGAAAGACCCAGTACTGT. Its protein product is CASSLEGKTQYC.

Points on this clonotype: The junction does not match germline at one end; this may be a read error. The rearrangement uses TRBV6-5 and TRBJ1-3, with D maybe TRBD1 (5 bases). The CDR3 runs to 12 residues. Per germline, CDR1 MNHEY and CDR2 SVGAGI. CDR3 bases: TGTGCCAGCTGTTACGACAGAAACATCATATATTTT. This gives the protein CASCYDRNIIYF.

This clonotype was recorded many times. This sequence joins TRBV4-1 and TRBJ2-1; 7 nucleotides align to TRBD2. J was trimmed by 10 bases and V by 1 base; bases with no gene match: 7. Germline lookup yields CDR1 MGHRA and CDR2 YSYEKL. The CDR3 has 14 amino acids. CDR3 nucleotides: TGCGCCAGCAGCCAAGGGACTAGGGCTTTGGAGCAGTTCTTC. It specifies CASSQGTRALEQFF.

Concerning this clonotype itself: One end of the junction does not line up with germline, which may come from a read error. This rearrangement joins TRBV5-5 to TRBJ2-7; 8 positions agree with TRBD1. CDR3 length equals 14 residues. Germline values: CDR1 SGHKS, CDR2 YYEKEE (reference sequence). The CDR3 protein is CASNAGTGSYERYF. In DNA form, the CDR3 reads TGTGCCAGCAACGCCGGGACAGGCTCCTACGAGCGGTACTTC.

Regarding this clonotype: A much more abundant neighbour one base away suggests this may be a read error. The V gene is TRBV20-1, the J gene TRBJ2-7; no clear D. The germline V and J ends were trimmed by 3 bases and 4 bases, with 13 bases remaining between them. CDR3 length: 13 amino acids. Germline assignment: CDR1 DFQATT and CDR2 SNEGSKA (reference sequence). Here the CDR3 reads CSASPTERYEQYF. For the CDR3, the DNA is TGCAGTGCTAGTCCCACCGAGAGGTACGAGCAGTACTTC.

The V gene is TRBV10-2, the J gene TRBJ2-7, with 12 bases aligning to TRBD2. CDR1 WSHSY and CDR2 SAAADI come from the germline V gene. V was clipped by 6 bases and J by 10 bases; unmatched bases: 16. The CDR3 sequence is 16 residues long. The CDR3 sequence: CASSRLAGARAYHQYF. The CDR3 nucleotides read TGCGCCAGCAGCCGACTAGCGGGAGCCCGGGCCTACCATCAGTACTTC.

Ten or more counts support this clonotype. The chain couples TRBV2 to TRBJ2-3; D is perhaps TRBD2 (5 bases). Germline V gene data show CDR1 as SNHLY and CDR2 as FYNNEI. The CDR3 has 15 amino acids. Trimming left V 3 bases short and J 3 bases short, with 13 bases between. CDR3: CASSDGWERTDTQYF. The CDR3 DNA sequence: TGTGCCAGCAGTGATGGGTGGGAGAGGACAGATACGCAGTATTTT.

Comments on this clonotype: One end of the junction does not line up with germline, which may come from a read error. CDR3 in amino acids: CASRSGSYSYNELLF. CDR3 in DNA: TGCGCCAGCAGGTCCGGGTCTTACTCCTACAATGAGCTGCTCTTC. The chain carries TRBV5-1 and TRBJ2-1; D is ambiguous. Germline V gene data show CDR1 as SGHRS and CDR2 as YFSETQ. The CDR3 sequence is 15 residues long.